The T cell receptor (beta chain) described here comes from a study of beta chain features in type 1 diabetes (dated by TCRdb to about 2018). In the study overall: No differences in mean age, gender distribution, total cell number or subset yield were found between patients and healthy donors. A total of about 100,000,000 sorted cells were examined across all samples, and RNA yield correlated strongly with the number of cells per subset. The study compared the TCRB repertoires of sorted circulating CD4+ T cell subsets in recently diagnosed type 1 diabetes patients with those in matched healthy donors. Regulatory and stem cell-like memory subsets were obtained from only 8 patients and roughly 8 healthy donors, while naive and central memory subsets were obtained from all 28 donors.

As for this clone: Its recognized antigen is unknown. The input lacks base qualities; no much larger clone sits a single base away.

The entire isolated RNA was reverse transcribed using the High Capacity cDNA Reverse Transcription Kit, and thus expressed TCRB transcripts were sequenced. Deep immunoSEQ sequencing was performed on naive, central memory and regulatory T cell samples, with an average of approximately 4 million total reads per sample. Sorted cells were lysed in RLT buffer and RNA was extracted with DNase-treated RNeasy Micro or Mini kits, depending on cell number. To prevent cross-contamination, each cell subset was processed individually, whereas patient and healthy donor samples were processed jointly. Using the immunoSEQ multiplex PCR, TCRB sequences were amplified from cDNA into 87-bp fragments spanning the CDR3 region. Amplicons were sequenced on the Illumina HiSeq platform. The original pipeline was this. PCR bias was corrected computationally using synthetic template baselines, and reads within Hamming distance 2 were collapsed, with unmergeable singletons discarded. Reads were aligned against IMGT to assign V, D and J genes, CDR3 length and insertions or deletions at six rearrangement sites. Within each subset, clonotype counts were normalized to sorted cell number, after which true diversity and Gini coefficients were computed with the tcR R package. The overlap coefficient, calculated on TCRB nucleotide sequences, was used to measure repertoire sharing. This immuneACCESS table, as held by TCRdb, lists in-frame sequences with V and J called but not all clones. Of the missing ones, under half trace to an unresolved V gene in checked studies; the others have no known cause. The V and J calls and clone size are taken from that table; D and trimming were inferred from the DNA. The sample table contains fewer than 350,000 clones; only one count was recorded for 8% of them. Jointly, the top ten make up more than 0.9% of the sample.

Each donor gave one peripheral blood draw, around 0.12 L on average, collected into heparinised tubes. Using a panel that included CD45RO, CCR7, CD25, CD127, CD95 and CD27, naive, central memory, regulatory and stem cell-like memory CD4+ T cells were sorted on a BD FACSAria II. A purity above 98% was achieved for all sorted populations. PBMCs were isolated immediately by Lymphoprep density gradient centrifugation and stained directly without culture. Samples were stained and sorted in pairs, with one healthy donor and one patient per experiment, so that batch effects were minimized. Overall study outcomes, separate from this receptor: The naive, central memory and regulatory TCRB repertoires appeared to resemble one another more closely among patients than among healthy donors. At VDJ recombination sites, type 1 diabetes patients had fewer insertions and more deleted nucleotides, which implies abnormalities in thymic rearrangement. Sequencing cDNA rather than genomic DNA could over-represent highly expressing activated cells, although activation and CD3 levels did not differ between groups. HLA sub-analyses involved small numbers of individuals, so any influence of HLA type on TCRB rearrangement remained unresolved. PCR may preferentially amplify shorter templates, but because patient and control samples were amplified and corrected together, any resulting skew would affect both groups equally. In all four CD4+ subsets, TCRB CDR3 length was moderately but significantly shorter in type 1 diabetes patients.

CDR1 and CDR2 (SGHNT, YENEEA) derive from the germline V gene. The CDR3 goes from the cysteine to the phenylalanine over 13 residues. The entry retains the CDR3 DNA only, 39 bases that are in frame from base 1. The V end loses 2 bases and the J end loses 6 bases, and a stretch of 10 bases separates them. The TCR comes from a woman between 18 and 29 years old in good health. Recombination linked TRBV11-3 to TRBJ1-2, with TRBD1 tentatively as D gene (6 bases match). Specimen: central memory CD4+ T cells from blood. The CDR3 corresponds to CASSLPNRDGYTF. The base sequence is TGTGCCAGCAGCTTACCCAACAGGGATGGCTACACCTTC.